These T cell receptor beta chains were read from a single sample in a study of a mutant IDH1 vaccine in newly diagnosed glioma. The protocol was immunoSEQ multiplex PCR, while the TCRdb copy is restricted to in-frame clones and leaves out a portion. This sample carries about 29,000 clones, around 80% of them seen once, and the ten largest clones take 8.2%. These receptors are not linked to any known antigen. The sequences come from PBMCs, collected from a glioma patient whose treatment included an IDH1 peptide vaccine. Every receptor here comes from a woman between 18 and 30 years old with glioma. CDR3s include the opening cysteine and the closing phenylalanine or tryptophan. D genes are given only for firm matches. Clone size is given for some rows only: seen once, a few or many times, or a class if the clone is expanded.

>.|TRBJ2-1|TRBD2|TRBV5-1
TGCGCCAGCAGCTTGGCAGGACTAGCGGGGGGGAATGAGCAGTTCTTC
CASSLAGLAGGNEQFF
>.|TRBJ2-3|.|TRBV6-5
TGTGCCAGCAGTTTAGGGTTGGGAGTCACAGATACGCAGTATTTT
CASSLGLGVTDTQYF
>few|TRBJ2-3|.|TRBV9
TGTGCCAGCAGCGTACTTGAAACCACAGATACGCAGTATTTT
CASSVLETTDTQYF
>once|TRBJ2-2|.|TRBV5-1
TGCGCCAGCAGCTCGACCCTCCAGGAGCTGTTTTTT
CASSSTLQELFF
>.|TRBJ2-5|.|TRBV25-1
TGTGCCAGCAGTCAGTGGGAAAACCAAGAGACCCAGTACTTC
CASSQWENQETQYF
>.|TRBJ2-2|.|TRBV14
TGTGCCAGCAGCCAAGCAGGGGAGTACACCGGGGAGCTGTTTTTT
CASSQAGEYTGELFF
>.|TRBJ2-7|.|TRBV5-1
TGCGCCAGCAGCTTGGGTTTTGATTTGGGCCCCACCGGATCCGAGCAGTACTTC
CASSLGFDLGPTGSEQYF
>.|TRBJ2-7|.|TRBV6-5
TGTGCCAGCAGTTCGCCGGGACGCGCCTACGAGCAGTACTTC
CASSSPGRAYEQYF
>.|TRBJ2-1|.|TRBV19
TGTGCCACTAGGGAGGCCTCGAGCTACAATGAGCAGTTCTTC
CATREASSYNEQFF
>few|TRBJ1-2|.|TRBV5-1
TGCGCCAGCAGCTTGGCGAGGGGTGACTATGGCTACACCTTC
CASSLARGDYGYTF
>.|TRBJ2-2|.|TRBV7-9
TGTGCCAGCAGCTTATGGCAGGGGAACGGGGAGCTGTTTTTT
CASSLWQGNGELFF
>.|TRBJ2-6|TRBD1|TRBV28
TGTGCCAGCACCGACAGGGTCAACTCTGGGGCCAACGTCCTGACTTTC
CASTDRVNSGANVLTF
>.|TRBJ1-2|TRBD1|TRBV30
TGTGCCTGGAGTCCCGGGACAGGGTTGGGCTACACCTTC
CAWSPGTGLGYTF
>few|TRBJ1-2|TRBD1|TRBV5-1
TGCGCCAGCAGCAGGGACAGGGCTGGCTACACCTTC
CASSRDRAGYTF
>.|TRBJ2-3|.|TRBV29-1
TGCAGCGTTGAATCTCCGGGGGCCGGCACAGATACGCAGTATTTT
CSVESPGAGTDTQYF
>.|TRBJ1-2|.|TRBV11-2
TGTGCCAGCAGCACCACGGACGGCGCGTTGGGGGGCTACACCTTC
CASSTTDGALGGYTF
>.|TRBJ2-7|TRBD1|TRBV11-1
TGTGCCAGCAGCTTAGGTGGACAGGGCCCCTACGAGCAGTACTTC
CASSLGGQGPYEQYF
>.|TRBJ2-7|.|TRBV7-2
TGTGCCAGCAGCTTTTTCGACTACAGCTCCTACGAGCAGTACTTC
CASSFFDYSSYEQYF
>.|TRBJ2-7|.|TRBV19
TGTGCCAGTAGTATAGACAGGGCCTCCTACGAGCAGTACTTC
CASSIDRASYEQYF
>.|TRBJ2-7|.|TRBV5-6
TGTGCCAGCAGGTCGAGGACCACCAGGAACGTCTACGAGCAGTACTTC
CASRSRTTRNVYEQYF
>.|TRBJ1-1|.|TRBV4-1
TGCGCCAGCAGCCAAGATGAGATTGAAGCTTTCTTT
CASSQDEIEAFF
>.|TRBJ1-4|.|TRBV11-1
TGTGCCAGCAGCAGTTCTGAAAGGTCACCTAATGAAAAACTGTTTTTT
CASSSSERSPNEKLFF
>once|TRBJ2-1|TRBD1|TRBV6-6
TGTGCCAGCAGACGGACAGGGGAAACCGACTTCAATGAGCAGTTCTTC
CASRRTGETDFNEQFF
>few|TRBJ1-2|.|TRBV7-9
TGTGCCAGCAGCTTAAATAACGGTGGCTACACCTTC
CASSLNNGGYTF
>.|TRBJ2-7|TRBD2|TRBV9
TGTGCCAGCAGCCGCGGGGTCCAGCAAAGCGGGAATAACGAGCAGTACTTC
CASSRGVQQSGNNEQYF
>few|TRBJ1-5|.|TRBV10-3
TGTGCCATCAGTGAGTCCAGCAATCAGCCCCAGCATTTT
CAISESSNQPQHF
>.|TRBJ2-5|.|TRBV27
TGTGCCAGCAGTTCATTCGGATTGGGATTAGAGACCCAGTACTTC
CASSSFGLGLETQYF
>.|TRBJ1-4|.|TRBV5-4
TGTGCCAGCAGCTCGGGAGGGGGAGGTGAAAAACTGTTTTTT
CASSSGGGGEKLFF
>.|TRBJ2-7|.|TRBV4-1
TGCGCCAGCAGCCAAGATCCAGGGAACTACGAGCAGTACTTC
CASSQDPGNYEQYF
>.|TRBJ2-3|TRBD1|TRBV5-4
TGTGCCAGCAGCGGGCGGGGACAGGGAACAGATACGCAGTATTTT
CASSGRGQGTDTQYF
>.|TRBJ2-1|.|TRBV7-2
TGTGCCAGCAGCCCGGACTACAATGAGCAGTTCTTC
CASSPDYNEQFF
>few|TRBJ2-7|TRBD2|TRBV10-3
TGTGCCATCAGTGAGTCGACGCGGACTAGGGAAATATACGAGCAGTACTTC
CAISESTRTREIYEQYF
>.|TRBJ2-3|.|TRBV5-1
TGCGCCAGCAGCGAGGGCGGAGACACAGATACGCAGTATTTT
CASSEGGDTDTQYF
>once|TRBJ2-5|TRBD1|TRBV29-1
TGCAGCGTTGTAGGGACAGGGATGCCGGAAGAGACCCAGTACTTC
CSVVGTGMPEETQYF
>.|TRBJ2-7|.|TRBV10-3
TGTGCCATCAGTGAGCCAGGGATTTTGTTCTTC
CAISEPGILFF
>.|TRBJ2-5|.|TRBV18
TGTGCCAGCTCACCTAGTAGCGTCCAAGAGACCCAGTACTTC
CASSPSSVQETQYF
>.|TRBJ2-3|.|TRBV7-8
TGTGCCAGCAGCTCTAGGGGGGGATCCAAGAAGGCCGGCGGCACAGATACGCAGTATTTT
CASSSRGGSKKAGGTDTQYF
>.|TRBJ2-6|.|TRBV7-3
TGTGCCAGCAGCCCAATCCCGGCGGGAAGTACGGGGACTGGGGCCAACGTCCTGACTTTC
CASSPIPAGSTGTGANVLTF
>once|TRBJ1-5|.|TRBV30
TGTGCCTGGAGTCCTACCCGGGTAATCGAGCAGCCCCAGCATTTT
CAWSPTRVIEQPQHF
>.|TRBJ2-3|.|TRBV19
TGTGCCAGTAGTACCTTCACAGATACGCAGTATTTT
CASSTFTDTQYF
>.|TRBJ2-5|.|TRBV11-2
TGTGCCAGCAGTCCAACGCCCTCTACAAGTGGGCAAGAGACCCAGTACTTC
CASSPTPSTSGQETQYF
>.|TRBJ1-5|.|TRBV5-1
TGCGCCAGCAGGCAGCTCTTCGAAGTTGGGGACAGCAATCAGCCCCAGCATTTT
CASRQLFEVGDSNQPQHF
>.|TRBJ1-1|.|TRBV11-3
TGTGCCAGCAGCTTAAACCAGGCCAACACTGAAGCTTTCTTT
CASSLNQANTEAFF
>.|TRBJ2-7|TRBD2|TRBV23-1
TGCGCCAGCAGTCAATCGCGGGGGACCGAAGCCTACGAGCAGTACTTC
CASSQSRGTEAYEQYF
>.|TRBJ2-7|.|TRBV5-6
TGTGCCAGCAGCTTGGCCTCGGGGTACGAGCAGTACTTC
CASSLASGYEQYF